This T cell receptor (beta chain) was sequenced in a study of CD8 T cells in Susac syndrome. Germline V CDR1 and CDR2: GTSNPN, SVGIG (reference sequence). V was clipped by 2 bases and J by 5 bases, with 10 bases between them. This CDR3 is 14 amino acids long. The authors reverse transcribed roughly 0.5 to 1 ug RNA with random hexamers. TCRdb redid the calling of the immunoSEQ multiplex PCR reads with MiXCR, one entry per CDR3 protein. The repertoire includes some 99,000 distinct CDR3 sequences, roughly 94% of them detected once, and 0.3% sits in the top ten. This clonotype was recorded once. The receptor's source is a human donor with Susac syndrome. Sample: CD4+ T cells from PBMCs. The J gene is TRBJ1-6, the V gene TRBV30, with a tentative D call TRBD1 (5 bases). This chain's CDR3 is CAWSSRGDNSPLHF. The CDR3 DNA is TGTGCCTGGAGTTCAAGGGGCGATAATTCACCCCTCCACTTT.